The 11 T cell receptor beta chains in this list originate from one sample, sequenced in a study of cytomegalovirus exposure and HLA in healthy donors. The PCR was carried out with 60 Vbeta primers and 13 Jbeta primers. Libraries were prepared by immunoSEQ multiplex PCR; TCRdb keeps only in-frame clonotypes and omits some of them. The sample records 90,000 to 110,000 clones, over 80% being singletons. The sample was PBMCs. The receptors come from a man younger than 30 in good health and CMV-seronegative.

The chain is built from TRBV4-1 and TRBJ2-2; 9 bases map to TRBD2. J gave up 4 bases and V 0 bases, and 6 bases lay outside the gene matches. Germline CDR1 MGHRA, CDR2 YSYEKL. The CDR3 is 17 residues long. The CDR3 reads CASSQDRLAGTTGELFF. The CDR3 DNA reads TGCGCCAGCAGCCAAGATCGGCTAGCGGGGACCACCGGGGAGCTGTTTTTT.

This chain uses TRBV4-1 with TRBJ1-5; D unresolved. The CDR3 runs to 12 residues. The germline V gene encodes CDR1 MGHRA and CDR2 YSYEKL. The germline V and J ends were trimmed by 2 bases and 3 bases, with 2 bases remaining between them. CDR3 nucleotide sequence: TGCGCCAGCAGCCAACTCAATCAGCCCCAGCATTTT. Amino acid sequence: CASSQLNQPQHF.

The CDR3 is CASSQVGGGSANTGELFF. DNA of the CDR3: TGCGCCAGCAGCCAAGTGGGGGGCGGGAGCGCGAACACCGGGGAGCTGTTTTTT. The chain couples TRBV4-1 to TRBJ2-2, with D possibly being TRBD2 (7 bases). CDR3 length: 18 amino acids. Trimming shortened V by 1 base and J by 0 bases, and 15 bases separated the two germline ends. The germline CDR1 and CDR2 sequences are MGHRA and YSYEKL.

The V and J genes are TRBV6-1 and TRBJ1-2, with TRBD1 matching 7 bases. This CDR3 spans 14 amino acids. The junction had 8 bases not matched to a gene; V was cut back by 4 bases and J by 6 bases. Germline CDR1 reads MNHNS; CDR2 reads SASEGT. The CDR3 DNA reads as TGTGCCAGCAGTGCCAGGACAGGTTCGAATGGCTACACCTTC. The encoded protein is CASSARTGSNGYTF.

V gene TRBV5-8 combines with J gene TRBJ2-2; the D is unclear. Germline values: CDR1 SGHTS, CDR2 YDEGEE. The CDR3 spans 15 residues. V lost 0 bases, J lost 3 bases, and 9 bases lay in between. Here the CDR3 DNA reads TGTGCCAGCAGCTTGGGGGCCAGTCACACCGGGGAGCTGTTTTTT. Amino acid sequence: CASSLGASHTGELFF.

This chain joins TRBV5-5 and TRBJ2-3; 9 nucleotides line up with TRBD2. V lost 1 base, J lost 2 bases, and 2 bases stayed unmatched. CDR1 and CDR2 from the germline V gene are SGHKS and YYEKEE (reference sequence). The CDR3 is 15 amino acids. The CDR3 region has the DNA TGTGCCAGCAGCTTGCAGCGGGAGGTCACAGATACGCAGTATTTT. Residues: CASSLQREVTDTQYF.

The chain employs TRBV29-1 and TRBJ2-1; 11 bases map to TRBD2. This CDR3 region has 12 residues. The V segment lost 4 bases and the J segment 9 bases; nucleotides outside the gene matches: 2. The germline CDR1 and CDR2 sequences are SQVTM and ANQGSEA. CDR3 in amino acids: CSVVTSGSEQFF. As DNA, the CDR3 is TGCAGCGTTGTTACTAGCGGGAGTGAGCAGTTCTTC.

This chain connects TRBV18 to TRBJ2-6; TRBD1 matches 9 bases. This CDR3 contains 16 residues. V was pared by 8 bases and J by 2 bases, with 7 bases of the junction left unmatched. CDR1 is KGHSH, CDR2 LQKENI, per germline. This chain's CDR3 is CASARDRATGANVLTF. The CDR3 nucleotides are TGTGCCAGCGCCCGGGACAGGGCTACTGGGGCCAACGTCCTGACTTTC.

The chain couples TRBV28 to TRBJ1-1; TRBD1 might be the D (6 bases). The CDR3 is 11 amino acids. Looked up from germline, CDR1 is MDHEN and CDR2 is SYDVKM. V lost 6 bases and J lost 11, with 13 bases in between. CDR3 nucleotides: TGTGCCAGCAGCTTACAGGGTTTGGCTTTCTTT. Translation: CASSLQGLAFF.

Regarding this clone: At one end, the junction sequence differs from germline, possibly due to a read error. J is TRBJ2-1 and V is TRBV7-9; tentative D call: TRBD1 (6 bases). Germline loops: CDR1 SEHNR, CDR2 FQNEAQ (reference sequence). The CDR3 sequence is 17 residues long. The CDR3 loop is CSSSLRGGPFQHNEQFF. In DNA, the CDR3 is TGTTCCAGCAGCTTAAGAGGGGGTCCTTTCCAACACAATGAGCAGTTCTTC.

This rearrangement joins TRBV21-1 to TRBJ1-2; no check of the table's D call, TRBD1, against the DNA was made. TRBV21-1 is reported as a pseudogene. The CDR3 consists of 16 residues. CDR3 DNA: TGTGCCAGCAGCCAGAAGAACAGGGCGCCCCAGTATGGCTACACCTTC. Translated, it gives CASSQKNRAPQYGYTF.